These 17 T cell receptor beta chains were sequenced from one sample in a study of blood T cell repertoires in COVID-19. This table comes from immunoSEQ multiplex PCR, and its TCRdb copy is limited to in-frame clones, with some not included. The table has about 220,000 clones, about 85% seen once. Input material: peripheral blood. Source of these receptors: a man younger than 40 with active or convalescent COVID-19.

The chain has TRBV27 and TRBJ1-2; D is perhaps TRBD1 (5 bases). CDR3 length: 13 amino acids. Trimming removed 6 bases at V and 0 bases at J, with 8 bases between. From germline, CDR1 is MNHEY and CDR2 SMNVEV (reference sequence). The chain's CDR3 is CASRQTANYGYTF. The CDR3 region has the DNA TGTGCCAGCAGGCAGACAGCTAACTATGGCTACACCTTC.

The chain uses TRBV5-4 and TRBJ2-1; 14 bases agree with TRBD2. This CDR3 is built from 15 residues. With 6 bases clipped from V and 7 bases from J, the junction kept 6 bases outside the gene matches. Germline CDR1 is SGHNT and CDR2 is YYREEE (reference sequence). The CDR3, as DNA: TGTGCCAGCAACCTAGGGACTAGCGGGAGTAATGAGCAGTTCTTC. Its translation: CASNLGTSGSNEQFF.

This chain links TRBV30 with TRBJ2-7, with D maybe TRBD1 (5 bases). The CDR3 has 13 residues. In germline, CDR1 is GTSNPN, CDR2 SVGIG (reference sequence). With 1 base removed from V and 7 bases from J, the gap between germline ends came to 14 bases. The CDR3 loop is CAWSGVRGREQYF. CDR3 sequence (DNA): TGTGCCTGGAGTGGGGTTAGGGGTCGGGAGCAGTACTTC.

The genes are TRBV9 and TRBJ1-2, with 8 nucleotides matching TRBD1. Germline V gives CDR1 SGDLS, CDR2 YYNGEE. The CDR3 runs to 15 residues. Losses at the gene ends were 7 bases for V and 4 bases for J; bases not matched to a gene: 12. CDR3 DNA sequence: TGTGCCAGCTCTGGGACAGGCCCTGCTGGCTATGGCTACACCTTC. Residues: CASSGTGPAGYGYTF.

V gene TRBV5-6 combines with J gene TRBJ1-3; the D gene is possibly TRBD1 (5 bases). The ends were cut back, 5 bases at V and 4 bases at J, with 13 bases in the middle. The germline gives CDR1 SGHDT, CDR2 YYEEEE. The CDR3 loop spans 14 amino acids. The CDR3 DNA follows: TGTGCCAGCAGTTACGGGACTCTGGGAAACACCATATATTTT. Translation: CASSYGTLGNTIYF.

The chain links TRBV5-1 to TRBJ1-2; D remains ambiguous. In germline, CDR1 is SGHRS, CDR2 YFSETQ. This CDR3 contains 13 residues. With 4 bases removed from V and 6 bases from J, the gap between germline ends came to 13 bases. The CDR3 loop reads CASSTPSSDGYTF. CDR3 coding DNA: TGCGCCAGCAGCACCCCCTCAAGCGATGGCTACACCTTC.

The rearrangement uses TRBV5-8 and TRBJ2-5, with D possibly TRBD1 on 6 matching bases. The CDR3 runs to 15 residues. V was trimmed by 4 bases and J by 5 bases, leaving 18 bases between them. Germline V gene lookup returns CDR1 SGHTS and CDR2 YDEGEE. This CDR3 is CASSETGRTRETQYF. CDR3 sequence (DNA): TGTGCCAGCAGCGAAACAGGGCGCACAAGGGAGACCCAGTACTTC.

The rearrangement uses TRBV4-1 and TRBJ1-4; D ambiguous. The CDR3 sequence is 11 residues long. Germline V lookup: CDR1 MGHRA, CDR2 YSYEKL. Trimming removed 5 bases at V and 8 bases at J, with 6 bases between. CDR3 amino acids: CASSREEKLFF. The DNA of the CDR3 is TGCGCCAGCAGCAGGGAGGAAAAACTGTTTTTT.

The chain has TRBV4-3 and TRBJ1-3; D possibly corresponds to TRBD1 (5 bases). CDR3 length: 16 residues. V was cut by 1 base and J by 3 bases, with 13 bases left in between. Germline V gives CDR1 LGHNA, CDR2 YSLEER. DNA for the CDR3: TGCGCCAGCAGCCAAGCACCAGGGCTTGGTGGAAACACCATATATTTT. It is translated as CASSQAPGLGGNTIYF.

The chain has TRBV28 and TRBJ1-2, with TRBD1 as a possible D gene (6 bases). V dropped 7 bases and J dropped 0 bases, with 15 bases sitting between them. The CDR3 contains 15 residues. Germline V gene lookup returns CDR1 MDHEN and CDR2 SYDVKM. CDR3: CASTSGTLANYGYTF. In nucleotides, the CDR3 is TGTGCCAGCACCTCGGGGACATTAGCTAACTATGGCTACACCTTC.

The rearrangement uses TRBV11-2 and TRBJ2-5, with 11 bases identical to TRBD2. V was pared by 5 bases and J by 0 bases, with 11 bases of the junction left unmatched. Germline V CDR1 and CDR2: SGHAT, FQNNGV. The CDR3 runs 18 residues. CDR3 amino acids: CASSHRLAGSGYQETQYF. The CDR3 region has the DNA TGTGCCAGCAGCCATCGACTAGCGGGGAGTGGGTACCAAGAGACCCAGTACTTC. The entire variable domain, with the rest obtained from reference TRBV11-2 and TRBJ2-5, is as follows: EAGVAQSPRYKIIEKRQSVAFWCNPISGHATLYWYQQILGQGPKLLIQFQNNGVVDDSQLPKDRFSAERLKGVDSTLKIQPAKLEDSAVYLCASSHRLAGSGYQETQYFGPGTRLLVL.

The chain is built from TRBV6-2 or TRBV6-3 and TRBJ2-5, with 7 bases that match TRBD2. The trim removed 0 bases at V and 5 bases at J, leaving 9 bases unmatched. The CDR3 is 16 residues long. Germline V gene data show CDR1 as MNHEY and CDR2 as SVGEGT. Here the CDR3 DNA reads TGTGCCAGCAGTTACTCGCTGACTAGCTTCTATGAGACCCAGTACTTC. Translated, it gives CASSYSLTSFYETQYF.

The V gene is TRBV7-6, the J gene TRBJ2-3, with 8 bases that match TRBD2. V shed 1 base and J 1 base; nucleotides not matched to a gene: 4. Germline V gives CDR1 SGHVS, CDR2 FNYEAQ. CDR3 length: 16 amino acids. For the CDR3, the DNA is TGTGCCAGCAGCTTAGGGGCGGGAGGAGGCACAGATACGCAGTATTTT. It translates to CASSLGAGGGTDTQYF.

V is TRBV12-3 or TRBV12-4 and J is TRBJ1-6, with D hard to call. The length of the CDR3 is 13 residues. Trimming removed 4 bases at V and 4 bases at J, with 5 bases between. The CDR3 DNA is TGTGCCAGCAGTTACAGTTATAATTCACCCCTCCACTTT. It is translated as CASSYSYNSPLHF.

V usage is TRBV4-1 and J usage is TRBJ2-6; 8 nucleotides line up with TRBD2. J lost 3 bases, V lost 0 bases, and 4 bases had no gene match. This CDR3 is built from 17 residues. Germline CDR1 MGHRA, CDR2 YSYEKL. The CDR3 reads CASSQDRTSFGANVLTF. CDR3 DNA sequence: TGCGCCAGCAGCCAAGATAGGACTAGCTTTGGGGCCAACGTCCTGACTTTC.

In this sample, this clone turned up a few times. The sample carries other DNA sequences with the same CDR3. This chain uses TRBV7-2 with TRBJ1-5; TRBD1 might be the D (5 bases). Germline loops: CDR1 SGHTA, CDR2 FQGNSA. The germline V and J ends were trimmed by 4 bases and 5 bases, with 9 bases remaining between them. This CDR3 has 13 residues. CDR3 residues: CASSYRGDQPQHF. The CDR3 nucleotides are TGTGCCAGCAGCTACCGGGGGGATCAGCCCCAGCATTTT.

V is TRBV29-1 and J is TRBJ2-3, with 7 bases fitting TRBD2. The CDR3 runs 15 residues. The germline V gene has CDR1 SQVTM and CDR2 ANQGSEA. Unmatched junction bases numbered 9, after V lost 4 bases and J lost 2 bases. The CDR3 loop reads CSVGIAGELTDTQYF. The CDR3 coding sequence is TGCAGCGTTGGTATCGCGGGAGAACTCACAGATACGCAGTATTTT.